These 25 T cell receptor beta chains share one sample of origin, sequenced in a study of blood T cell dynamics during melanoma immunotherapy (TCRdb year 2020). Preparation of the library involved the immunoSEQ multiplex PCR assay. This immuneACCESS table, as held by TCRdb, lists in-frame sequences with V and J called but not all clones. Of the missing ones, under half trace to an unresolved V gene in checked studies; the others have no known cause. This sample gives 20,000 to 30,000 clones in total; 70% to 90% of them show up just once. Of the sample, approximately 4.5% falls within the top ten clones. The intended sense of this specimen's time point label: pre-treatment baseline. The sample here was blood, taken from a patient treated with checkpoint blockade. The receptor source for this set is a human donor with melanoma.

The chain uses TRBV7-2 and TRBJ1-5; D gene ambiguous. CDR3 length: 14 residues. Trimming left V 10 bases short and J 5 bases short, with 18 bases between. Germline V gene data show CDR1 as SGHTA and CDR2 as FQGNSA. The CDR3 is CATSEWVGDQPQHF. The DNA of the CDR3 is TGTGCCACTTCCGAGTGGGTTGGTGATCAGCCCCAGCATTTT.

The chain has TRBV19 and TRBJ2-2; 8 bases fit TRBD2. Trimming cost V 3 bases and J 9 bases; bases outside gene matches: 9. Germline assignment: CDR1 LNHDA and CDR2 SQIVND (reference sequence). This CDR3 comprises 15 residues. CDR3 in DNA: TGTGCCAGTAGTATCAGCGGGAGAGGGTTCCGGGAGCTGTTTTTT. As protein: CASSISGRGFRELFF.

The chain uses TRBV11-3 and TRBJ2-5, with 10 bases fitting TRBD1. The J call could be wrong; TRBJ2-7 is a better fit for the DNA end. CDR1 is SGHNT and CDR2 is YENEEA in the germline V gene. The CDR3 spans 16 residues. CDR3 sequence reads: CASSTRQGAGAYEQYF. The CDR3 DNA follows: TGTGCCAGCAGCACCCGACAGGGGGCAGGGGCCTACGAGCAGTACTTC.

This chain uses TRBV5-1 with TRBJ2-7; D possibly uses TRBD1 or TRBD2 (5 bases each). The V gene lost 4 bases and the J gene lost 7 bases, with 24 bases spanning the gap. The CDR3 sequence is 16 residues long. The V gene's germline CDR1 is SGHRS and CDR2 YFSETQ. In nucleotides, the CDR3 is TGCGCCAGCAGCCCTTTCTCGAACCGGGGCTCTGGGGAGCAGTACTTC. Protein: CASSPFSNRGSGEQYF.

The chain uses TRBV6-1 and TRBJ2-5, with D possibly TRBD2 on 5 matching bases. Per germline, CDR1 MNHNS and CDR2 SASEGT. This CDR3 has 13 amino acids. V was clipped by 4 bases and J by 0 bases, with 6 bases between them. The CDR3 sequence: CASSVDYQETQYF. DNA of the CDR3: TGTGCCAGCAGTGTGGACTACCAAGAGACCCAGTACTTC.

The chain links TRBV7-9 to TRBJ2-7, with D tentatively TRBD2 (7 bases). The ends were cut back, 9 bases at V and 4 bases at J, with 16 bases in the middle. Germline V CDR1 and CDR2: SEHNR, FQNEAQ (reference sequence). CDR3 length equals 13 residues. DNA for the CDR3: TGTGCCAGTTTACAGGGAGGGGATTACGAGCAGTACTTC. Its protein is CASLQGGDYEQYF.

The chain joins TRBV11-3 to TRBJ2-2; D could derive from TRBD1 or TRBD2 (5 bases each). This CDR3 region has 17 residues. The germline gives CDR1 SGHNT, CDR2 YENEEA. Trimming took 1 base from V and 0 from J, leaving 12 bases between them. This CDR3 is CASSLGPGRANTGELFF. For the CDR3, the DNA is TGTGCCAGCAGCTTAGGGCCGGGACGTGCGAACACCGGGGAGCTGTTTTTT. Based on the CDR3 plus reference TRBV11-3 and TRBJ2-2, the full variable domain is EAGVVQSPRYKIIEKKQPVAFWCNPISGHNTLYWYLQNLGQGPELLIRYENEEAVDDSQLPKDRFSAERLKGVDSTLKIQPAELGDSAVYLCASSLGPGRANTGELFFGEGSRLTVL.

The chain employs TRBV4-1 and TRBJ2-1; 8 bases agree with TRBD2. V lost 1 base, J lost 4 bases, and 3 bases stayed unmatched. Germline V gene sequence: CDR1 MGHRA, CDR2 YSYEKL. This CDR3 is built from 15 residues. DNA of the CDR3: TGCGCCAGCAGCCAAGGACTAGCGAGATACAATGAGCAGTTCTTC. Translated, it gives CASSQGLARYNEQFF.

The V and J genes are TRBV4-2 and TRBJ2-7, with D maybe TRBD2 (5 bases). The CDR3 has 15 amino acids. The V gene lost 1 base and the J gene lost 0 bases, with 10 bases spanning the gap. Germline V gene data show CDR1 as LGHNA and CDR2 as YNFKEQ. CDR3 amino acids: CASSQVASSSYEQYF. For the CDR3, the DNA is TGTGCCAGCAGCCAAGTAGCGAGTAGCTCCTACGAGCAGTACTTC.

This clone was observed once. The genes are TRBV4-1 and TRBJ2-1, with 8 bases aligning to TRBD2. Germline loops: CDR1 MGHRA, CDR2 YSYEKL. Germline trimming cut 4 bases from V and 3 bases from J; bases unmatched to any gene: 14. The CDR3 length is 18 residues. CDR3 sequence reads: CASSPKPLLAGNYNEQFF. The CDR3 DNA reads as TGCGCCAGCAGCCCAAAGCCCCTGCTAGCGGGCAACTACAATGAGCAGTTCTTC.

The chain has TRBV27 and TRBJ2-7; 10 bases map to TRBD1. Unmatched junction bases numbered 4, after V lost 5 bases and J lost 3 bases. The germline V gene has CDR1 MNHEY and CDR2 SMNVEV (reference sequence). This CDR3 has 14 amino acids. Here the CDR3 DNA reads TGTGCCAGCAGTGGACAGGGGGAGGGCTACGAGCAGTACTTC. It translates to CASSGQGEGYEQYF.

This clone has a single count. The chain combines TRBV29-1 with TRBJ2-1, with D possibly matching TRBD2 (6 bases). The CDR3 is 13 amino acids. V lost 4 bases to trimming and J lost 0 bases, with 7 bases between them. Looked up from germline, CDR1 is SQVTM and CDR2 is ANQGSEA. This CDR3 reads CSVGRDSYNEQFF. The CDR3 DNA is TGCAGCGTTGGGCGGGACTCCTACAATGAGCAGTTCTTC.

V is TRBV7-6 and J is TRBJ2-6; D remains ambiguous. Germline CDR1 reads SGHVS; CDR2 reads FNYEAQ. This CDR3 has 17 residues. V lost 1 base to trimming and J lost 5 bases, with 15 bases between them. The CDR3 spells CASSLDPPTLRANVLTF. The DNA for the CDR3 is TGTGCCAGCAGCTTAGACCCCCCTACGCTAAGGGCCAACGTCCTGACTTTC. The whole variable domain, remainder taken from reference TRBV7-6 and TRBJ2-6, is GAGVSQSPRYKVTKRGQDVALRCDPISGHVSLYWYRQALGQGPEFLTYFNYEAQQDKSGLPNDRFSAERPEGSISTLTIQRTEQRDSAMYRCASSLDPPTLRANVLTFGAGSRLTVL.

The chain employs TRBV6-5 and TRBJ2-6; D not resolved. Deletions cut 7 bases from V and 2 bases from J, with 12 bases between. Per the germline V gene, CDR1 is MNHEY and CDR2 is SVGAGI. The length of the CDR3 is 15 residues. For the CDR3, the DNA is TGTGCCAGCACCGCCCGGGCCCCTGGGGCCAACGTCCTGACTTTC. Encoded protein: CASTARAPGANVLTF.

This clone was seen only a few times. The genes are TRBV19 and TRBJ1-1; D is unclear. With 5 bases removed from V and 0 bases from J, the gap between germline ends came to 19 bases. Germline CDR1 is LNHDA and CDR2 is SQIVND (reference sequence). The CDR3 has 17 amino acids. CDR3 bases: TGTGCCAGTAGTGCCACAAGGAGTGGTGGTTTGAACACTGAAGCTTTCTTT. Protein: CASSATRSGGLNTEAFF.

This rearrangement joins TRBV5-1 to TRBJ2-3; D perhaps matches TRBD2 (5 bases). This CDR3 has 15 residues. Looked up from germline, CDR1 is SGHRS and CDR2 is YFSETQ. Trimming shortened V by 4 bases and J by 2 bases, and 14 bases separated the two germline ends. CDR3 nucleotide sequence: TGCGCCAGCAGCCCCTATGACGGGGACACAGATACGCAGTATTTT. Translated, it gives CASSPYDGDTDTQYF.

In this sample, this clone turned up once. This chain uses TRBV6-4 with TRBJ1-1, with a possible D match to TRBD1 (6 bases). Trimming took 3 bases from V and 0 from J, leaving 20 bases between them. This CDR3 contains 18 residues. Germline assignment: CDR1 MRHNA and CDR2 SNTAGT. CDR3 nucleotide sequence: TGTGCCAGCAGTGAACCTGACAGACAGGCTTTTATGAACACTGAAGCTTTCTTT. Residues: CASSEPDRQAFMNTEAFF.

The sample holds a few counts of this clone. Other DNA sequences within the sample encode an identical CDR3. The chain carries TRBV29-1 and TRBJ2-3; a possible D gene is TRBD2 (5 bases). V was cut by 1 base and J by 1 base, with 6 bases left in between. The length of the CDR3 is 13 residues. In germline, CDR1 is SQVTM, CDR2 ANQGSEA. CDR3 sequence reads: CSVEVSGTDTQYF. The CDR3 nucleotides read TGCAGCGTTGAAGTTAGCGGCACAGATACGCAGTATTTT.

As DNA, the CDR3 is TGTGCCAGTAGTATCCGGACGGGTAGCTCTGGGGCCAACGTCCTGACTTTC. Protein: CASSIRTGSSGANVLTF. J is TRBJ2-6 and V is TRBV19; D is uncertain. CDR3 size: 17 residues. Germline assignment: CDR1 LNHDA and CDR2 SQIVND (reference sequence). V lost 3 bases, J lost 0 bases, and 12 bases lay in between. The entire variable domain, with the rest obtained from reference TRBV19 and TRBJ2-6, is as follows: DGGITQSPKYLFRKEGQNVTLSCEQNLNHDAMYWYRQDPGQGLRLIYYSQIVNDFQKGDIAEGYSVSREKKESFPLTVTSAQKNPTAFYLCASSIRTGSSGANVLTFGAGSRLTVL.

The rearrangement uses TRBV5-1 and TRBJ2-1, with D possibly being TRBD2 (6 bases). Trimming left V 2 bases short and J 5 bases short, with 14 bases between. Germline V CDR1 and CDR2: SGHRS, YFSETQ. The CDR3 consists of 15 residues. This chain's CDR3 is CASSFTSRPNNEQFF. The DNA for the CDR3 is TGCGCCAGCAGCTTTACTAGCAGGCCCAACAATGAGCAGTTCTTC.

The chain joins TRBV21-1 to TRBJ1-1; no DNA check was done on the table's D call, TRBD1. TRBV21-1 is an annotated pseudogene. The CDR3 contains 14 residues. CDR3 bases: TGTGCCAGCAGCAATCAAACAGTGTACACTGAAGCTTTCTTT. Translation: CASSNQTVYTEAFF.

The chain couples TRBV29-1 to TRBJ2-7, with 10 bases that match TRBD2. Germline V lookup: CDR1 SQVTM, CDR2 ANQGSEA. The CDR3 runs to 15 residues. V gave up 4 bases and J gave up 2 bases; unmatched junction bases: 8. CDR3 sequence reads: CSVGASGRGPYEQYF. The DNA for the CDR3 is TGCAGCGTTGGGGCTAGCGGGAGAGGTCCCTACGAGCAGTACTTC.

The CDR3 DNA is TGTGCCAGCAGTTCCCCCCGCCCGGGGGGCGAGCAGTACTTC. As protein: CASSSPRPGGEQYF. The chain couples TRBV27 to TRBJ2-7, with 7 nucleotides matching TRBD2. There are 14 residues in the CDR3. V trimming: 4 bases; J trimming: 6 bases; junction bases outside the gene matches: 9. CDR1 and CDR2 from the germline V gene are MNHEY and SMNVEV (reference sequence).

CDR3 DNA sequence: TGCGCCAGCAGCCCCGGACTAGCGGGAGGGCTTTACAATGAGCAGTTCTTC. Residues: CASSPGLAGGLYNEQFF. This chain links TRBV5-1 with TRBJ2-1, with 15 bases fitting TRBD2. The J segment lost 4 bases and the V segment lost 4 bases, leaving 6 bases of the junction unmatched. Germline assignment: CDR1 SGHRS and CDR2 YFSETQ. This CDR3 has 17 amino acids.

This clone has just one count. V is TRBV25-1 and J is TRBJ2-1; 7 bases map to TRBD2. Trimming at V came to 0 bases and at J to 10 bases, leaving 9 bases not matched to a gene. Germline V gene sequence: CDR1 MGHDK, CDR2 SYGVNS. This CDR3 spans 15 amino acids. The CDR3 DNA sequence: TGTGCCAGCAGTGAATATACGAGGGAGGGAGGAGAGCAGTTCTTC. Translating gives CASSEYTREGGEQFF.